Listed below are T cell receptor beta chains from one sample, sequenced in a study of T-cell memory formation after mild COVID-19. TCRdb ran MiXCR on the 5' RACE reads and lists one entry per CDR3 protein. The sample lists 390,000 or so distinct CDR3 sequences; 16% were seen once. The sequencing input was PBMCs or a T cell subset sorted from them (not recorded which). The receptors shown here come from a man in his late teens or twenties who had mild COVID-19 (a few samples of this study predate the infection). Cell type and time point are not known. Each CDR3 is given with its conserved first and last residue. Clone size is not always given. Where it is, it says once, few, many or a class for expanded clones.

TRBJ2-5,-,TRBV7-2,CASSLDDGPTWVTQYF
TRBJ2-6,few,TRBV29-1,CSVLWPGANVLTF
TRBJ1-5,few,TRBV18,CASRGQEGNQPQHF
TRBJ2-5,few,TRBV21-1,CASSKGQGAETQYF
TRBJ2-1,-,TRBV7-6,CASSLDSGIGPSSYNEQFF
TRBJ2-3,-,TRBV6-6,CASSYEGQGAGYTQYF
TRBJ2-5,few,TRBV11-3,CASSSGTGGREETQYF
TRBJ1-2,many,TRBV12-5,CASGGGVLSAGYTF
TRBJ2-1,-,TRBV20-1,CSASRTTSYNEQFF
TRBJ2-7,-,TRBV7-2,CASSLDWGGEQYF
TRBJ2-1,few,TRBV6-2/TRBV6-3,CASSLDRTSEVNEQFF
TRBJ1-1,once,TRBV7-3,CASSLQDRRNTEAFF
TRBJ2-7,-,TRBV18,CASSPAPLSYEQYF
TRBJ2-2,-,TRBV29-1,CSARRLGAGELFF
TRBJ1-1,-,TRBV7-8,CASSPWFEGTLNTEAFF
TRBJ2-3,-,TRBV10-3,CAISERPGQGGTDTQYF
TRBJ1-1,-,TRBV5-4,CASSLSQGRYSEAFF
TRBJ2-1,-,TRBV5-1,CASSPLGGGGAGEQFF
TRBJ1-1,few,TRBV10-3,CAISGAGIISSFTEAFF
TRBJ2-5,-,TRBV7-2,CASSTRGGTQETQYF
TRBJ2-5,-,TRBV27,CASSRWPRGSLETQYF
TRBJ2-5,-,TRBV29-1,CSVGDWETQYF
TRBJ2-5,few,TRBV4-1,CASSLTYAETQYF
TRBJ2-1,-,TRBV28,CASSSGALLYNEQFF
TRBJ2-2,few,TRBV11-3,CASSKYGGELFF
TRBJ2-3,-,TRBV29-1,CSVLTIRTDTQYF
TRBJ2-7,-,TRBV4-3,CASSPGMTGPREQYF
TRBJ2-1,-,TRBV28,CASSLWDRGLNEQFF
TRBJ2-3,-,TRBV6-5,CASGLTGTDTQYF
TRBJ2-1,few,TRBV5-1,CASSLALGEWEQFF
TRBJ2-3,-,TRBV11-2,CASSHGTSGGAGDTQYF
TRBJ1-4,-,TRBV6-5,CASSYRRGGEKLFF
TRBJ1-5,-,TRBV5-1,CASSVDRAAGQPQHF
TRBJ1-5,many,TRBV10-3,CAISQGATGQPQHF
TRBJ1-1,-,TRBV18,CASSPPNKENTEAFF
TRBJ2-5,-,TRBV3-1,CASSYHGKGEIETQYF
TRBJ2-7,-,TRBV12-5,CASGLGLTGASYEQYF
TRBJ1-2,few,TRBV4-2,CASSQDRGQGNYGYTF
TRBJ1-1,-,TRBV20-1,CSAASGGGTEAFF
TRBJ2-2,few,TRBV20-1,CSASKGALNTGELFF
TRBJ1-2,-,TRBV5-1,CASSLIVSGQGYGYTF
TRBJ1-1,few,TRBV7-6,CASRKTGDTEAFF
TRBJ2-6,few,TRBV6-5,CASSYTGQGRSGANVLTF
TRBJ2-3,few,TRBV5-1,CASSLATDLSTDTQYF
TRBJ2-4,few,TRBV12-3/TRBV12-4,CASRLTGFGIQYF
TRBJ2-7,few,TRBV30,CAVGEIYEQYF
TRBJ2-5,-,TRBV28,CASEGLQETQYF
TRBJ2-1,many,TRBV5-6,CASSVYNEQFF
TRBJ1-3,once,TRBV7-2,CASSPQGIPGNTIYF
TRBJ2-7,few,TRBV5-1,CASSFFRAEQYF
TRBJ1-1,few,TRBV4-1,CASSHRDRVNTEAFF
TRBJ1-1,-,TRBV5-1,CASSSAGIMNTEAFF
TRBJ2-5,-,TRBV6-2/TRBV6-3,CASSSTSGLAGARGTQYF
TRBJ1-6,few,TRBV7-8,CASRDRVGSSPLHF